This is a list of T cell receptor beta chains from one sample in a study of beta chain features in type 1 diabetes. Method: immunoSEQ multiplex PCR; TCRdb's copy keeps in-frame clones and lacks some. The table lists around 300,000 clones, roughly 9.6% of them singletons. Sequencing was done on a sample of naive CD4+ T cells from blood. These receptors came from a woman aged 25 to 45 in good health. Each CDR3 is given with its conserved first and last residue. A D gene is named only where the DNA matches it firmly. The size entry is marked missing in some rows and otherwise reads once, few, many or a size class.

len: 14
j_gene: TRBJ2-3
v_gene: TRBV19
d_gene: TRBD1
abundance: few
CDR3aa: CASSADRATDTQYF
CDR3nt: TGTGCCAGTAGTGCGGACAGGGCCACAGATACGCAGTATTTT

len: 14
j_gene: TRBJ2-7
v_gene: TRBV5-1
d_gene: .
abundance: few
CDR3aa: CASSRQGIIYEQYF
CDR3nt: TGCGCCAGCAGCCGGCAGGGTATTATCTACGAGCAGTACTTC

len: 17
j_gene: TRBJ2-1
v_gene: TRBV7-2
d_gene: TRBD2
abundance: few
CDR3aa: CASSPEFGGRRHNEQFF
CDR3nt: TGTGCCAGCAGCCCGGAGTTCGGCGGGAGGCGGCACAATGAGCAGTTCTTC

len: 17
j_gene: TRBJ1-6
v_gene: TRBV7-8
d_gene: .
abundance: .
CDR3aa: CASSLVSAGLLPSPLHF
CDR3nt: TGTGCCAGCAGCTTAGTCAGCGCTGGCCTGCTTCCTTCACCCCTCCACTTT

len: 15
j_gene: TRBJ2-7
v_gene: TRBV11-1
d_gene: TRBD1
abundance: few
CDR3aa: CASSLEGQGSHEQYF
CDR3nt: TGTGCCAGCAGCTTAGAAGGACAGGGGTCTCACGAGCAGTACTTC

len: 12
j_gene: TRBJ1-5
v_gene: TRBV6-6
d_gene: .
abundance: few
CDR3aa: CASTEGYQPQHF
CDR3nt: TGTGCCAGCACTGAGGGTTACCAGCCCCAGCATTTT

len: 16
j_gene: TRBJ2-1
v_gene: TRBV9
d_gene: TRBD2
abundance: few
CDR3aa: CASSVGAGRAYNEQFF
CDR3nt: TGTGCCAGCAGCGTAGGGGCGGGGAGGGCCTACAATGAGCAGTTCTTC

len: 15
j_gene: TRBJ2-7
v_gene: TRBV11-2
d_gene: TRBD2
abundance: .
CDR3aa: CASSTPTSGRAEQYF
CDR3nt: TGTGCCAGCAGCACCCCGACTAGCGGGAGGGCCGAGCAGTACTTC

len: 15
j_gene: TRBJ2-5
v_gene: TRBV2
d_gene: .
abundance: .
CDR3aa: CASTEALTGQETQYF
CDR3nt: TGTGCCAGCACTGAAGCCCTCACAGGCCAAGAGACCCAGTACTTC

len: 15
j_gene: TRBJ1-2
v_gene: TRBV6-5
d_gene: .
abundance: .
CDR3aa: CASSYSRQPNYGYTF
CDR3nt: TGTGCCAGCAGTTACTCGCGACAACCTAACTATGGCTACACCTTC

len: 15
j_gene: TRBJ2-1
v_gene: TRBV7-3
d_gene: .
abundance: .
CDR3aa: CASSSRSGENNEQFF
CDR3nt: TGTGCCAGCAGCTCCCGAAGTGGGGAGAACAATGAGCAGTTCTTC

len: 15
j_gene: TRBJ2-1
v_gene: TRBV6-5
d_gene: TRBD2
abundance: few
CDR3aa: CASSRTSEKYNEQFF
CDR3nt: TGTGCCAGCAGTCGGACTAGCGAGAAATACAATGAGCAGTTCTTC

len: 14
j_gene: TRBJ2-1
v_gene: TRBV2
d_gene: TRBD2
abundance: few
CDR3aa: CASKGIAGGSEQFF
CDR3nt: TGTGCCAGCAAAGGGATAGCGGGAGGTTCTGAGCAGTTCTTC

len: 15
j_gene: TRBJ2-1
v_gene: TRBV19
d_gene: TRBD2
abundance: .
CDR3aa: CASSTTSGVDNEQFF
CDR3nt: TGTGCCAGTAGTACGACTAGCGGGGTAGACAATGAGCAGTTCTTC

len: 14
j_gene: TRBJ2-1
v_gene: TRBV5-1
d_gene: TRBD2
abundance: .
CDR3aa: CASSFGTSAGEQFF
CDR3nt: TGCGCCAGCAGCTTCGGGACTAGTGCGGGTGAGCAGTTCTTC

len: 15
j_gene: TRBJ2-7
v_gene: TRBV27
d_gene: TRBD2
abundance: .
CDR3aa: CASSFSGTSGYEQYF
CDR3nt: TGTGCCAGCAGTTTTTCCGGGACTAGCGGCTACGAGCAGTACTTC

len: 16
j_gene: TRBJ2-7
v_gene: TRBV29-1
d_gene: TRBD2
abundance: few
CDR3aa: CSVQGTSGVLTYEQYF
CDR3nt: TGCAGCGTTCAAGGGACTAGCGGGGTTCTCACCTACGAGCAGTACTTC

len: 15
j_gene: TRBJ1-1
v_gene: TRBV5-1
d_gene: TRBD1
abundance: few
CDR3aa: CASSFLGQGNTEAFF
CDR3nt: TGCGCCAGCAGCTTTTTGGGACAGGGGAACACTGAAGCTTTCTTT

len: 13
j_gene: TRBJ1-1
v_gene: TRBV9
d_gene: .
abundance: few
CDR3aa: CASSPRPTGAAFF
CDR3nt: TGTGCCAGCAGCCCACGACCGACAGGAGCGGCTTTCTTT

len: 17
j_gene: TRBJ2-5
v_gene: TRBV9
d_gene: TRBD1
abundance: .
CDR3aa: CASSATPTGGLGGTQYF
CDR3nt: TGTGCCAGCAGCGCCACACCAACAGGGGGCCTGGGGGGGACCCAGTACTTC

len: 15
j_gene: TRBJ2-2
v_gene: TRBV7-9
d_gene: .
abundance: .
CDR3aa: CASSAGQYRTGELFF
CDR3nt: TGTGCCAGCAGCGCTGGACAGTATCGGACCGGGGAGCTGTTTTTT

len: 17
j_gene: TRBJ2-3
v_gene: TRBV4-3
d_gene: .
abundance: .
CDR3aa: CASSQVRGAVSTDTQYF
CDR3nt: TGCGCCAGCAGCCAAGTCCGGGGAGCGGTTAGCACAGATACGCAGTATTTT

len: 15
j_gene: TRBJ2-3
v_gene: TRBV9
d_gene: .
abundance: .
CDR3aa: CASSANLQYTDTQYF
CDR3nt: TGTGCCAGCAGCGCCAACTTACAGTACACAGATACGCAGTATTTT

len: 15
j_gene: TRBJ1-1
v_gene: TRBV7-2
d_gene: .
abundance: .
CDR3aa: CASSLDREGTTEAFF
CDR3nt: TGTGCCAGCAGCTTAGACAGGGAGGGAACCACTGAAGCTTTCTTT

len: 14
j_gene: TRBJ2-3
v_gene: TRBV30
d_gene: TRBD2
abundance: .
CDR3aa: CACKTSGSTDTQYF
CDR3nt: TGTGCCTGTAAGACTAGCGGGAGCACAGATACGCAGTATTTT

len: 16
j_gene: TRBJ2-1
v_gene: TRBV19
d_gene: TRBD2
abundance: .
CDR3aa: CASSALPTSAFNEQFF
CDR3nt: TGTGCCAGTAGTGCCCTCCCTACTAGCGCGTTCAATGAGCAGTTCTTC

len: 15
j_gene: TRBJ2-1
v_gene: TRBV15
d_gene: .
abundance: few
CDR3aa: CATSRGGGNYNEQFF
CDR3nt: TGTGCCACCAGCAGAGGGGGGGGCAATTACAATGAGCAGTTCTTC

len: 13
j_gene: TRBJ2-7
v_gene: TRBV2
d_gene: .
abundance: .
CDR3aa: CASTVTGSYEQYF
CDR3nt: TGTGCCAGCACGGTGACAGGCTCCTACGAGCAGTACTTC

len: 17
j_gene: TRBJ2-3
v_gene: TRBV28
d_gene: TRBD2
abundance: .
CDR3aa: CASSLKLAGGSTDTQYF
CDR3nt: TGTGCCAGCAGTTTAAAGCTAGCGGGAGGGAGCACAGATACGCAGTATTTT

len: 14
j_gene: TRBJ2-1
v_gene: TRBV2
d_gene: TRBD2
abundance: .
CDR3aa: CASGVGTSGRFLFF
CDR3nt: TGTGCCAGCGGCGTAGGGACTAGCGGGAGATTTCTGTTCTTC

len: 14
j_gene: TRBJ1-4
v_gene: TRBV7-9
d_gene: .
abundance: .
CDR3aa: CASSYPGVREKLFF
CDR3nt: TGTGCCAGCAGCTACCCGGGAGTTCGTGAAAAACTGTTTTTT

len: 17
j_gene: TRBJ2-1
v_gene: TRBV7-3
d_gene: TRBD2
abundance: few
CDR3aa: CASSGTSGRLSYNEQFF
CDR3nt: TGTGCCAGCAGCGGGACTAGCGGGAGGCTCTCCTACAATGAGCAGTTCTTC